These T cell receptor beta chains were read from a single sample in a study of shared clonotypes between healthy human individuals. Profiled with immunoSEQ multiplex PCR; TCRdb holds only in-frame clones, not every one. The profile shows millions of clones, 93% of them singletons. The sample comprised naive CD8+ T cells from PBMCs. These receptors all stem from a man aged 18 to 30 in good health. Some clones in this sample may be carry-over from other donors' samples. Both conserved end residues are part of each CDR3. Each record gives: V gene, D gene, J gene, clone size, CDR3 DNA, CDR3 protein. The D gene is left open where the match is weak. For some rows the clone size is stated as once, few or many, or as a class when expanded; others skip it.

v_call: TRBV9
d_call: .
j_call: TRBJ2-3
clone_size: .
cdr3_nt: TGTGCCAGCAGCCCATACAGGGTCTTCACAGATACGCAGTATTTT
cdr3_aa: CASSPYRVFTDTQYF

v_call: TRBV7-6
d_call: .
j_call: TRBJ2-6
clone_size: .
cdr3_nt: TGTGCCAGCAGCTCCCCGACAGTTTCTGGGGCCAACGTCCTGACTTTC
cdr3_aa: CASSSPTVSGANVLTF

v_call: TRBV28
d_call: TRBD1
j_call: TRBJ2-3
clone_size: .
cdr3_nt: TGTGCCAGCAGTCCAAAGGACAGGGGAGGTACGCAGTATTTT
cdr3_aa: CASSPKDRGGTQYF

v_call: TRBV9
d_call: .
j_call: TRBJ1-3
clone_size: once
cdr3_nt: TGTGCCAGCAGCCAGTACCAACACTCCTCTGGAAACACCATATATTTT
cdr3_aa: CASSQYQHSSGNTIYF

v_call: TRBV4-1
d_call: .
j_call: TRBJ2-7
clone_size: .
cdr3_nt: TGCGCCAGCAGCCAAGCGGGGGCTTACCACGAGCAGTACTTC
cdr3_aa: CASSQAGAYHEQYF

v_call: TRBV9
d_call: .
j_call: TRBJ2-1
clone_size: .
cdr3_nt: TGTGCCAGCAGCCTTAAAAGGGAAAATGAGCAGTTCTTC
cdr3_aa: CASSLKRENEQFF

v_call: TRBV7-6
d_call: TRBD2
j_call: TRBJ2-1
clone_size: .
cdr3_nt: TGTGCCAGCAGCGCGGGACTAGCGTCGGATGAGCAGTTCTTC
cdr3_aa: CASSAGLASDEQFF

v_call: TRBV6-5
d_call: .
j_call: TRBJ2-2
clone_size: .
cdr3_nt: TGTGCCAGCAGTTACCGAACTAACACCGGGGAGCTGTTTTTT
cdr3_aa: CASSYRTNTGELFF

v_call: TRBV13
d_call: TRBD1
j_call: TRBJ1-2
clone_size: few
cdr3_nt: TGTGCCAGCAGCTACAGGGGGCAAGGTGGCTACACCTTC
cdr3_aa: CASSYRGQGGYTF

v_call: TRBV28
d_call: .
j_call: TRBJ2-7
clone_size: .
cdr3_nt: TGTGCCAGCAGTTCTTCTCCCGGGACTCATTACTTC
cdr3_aa: CASSSSPGTHYF

v_call: TRBV5-6
d_call: .
j_call: TRBJ2-1
clone_size: .
cdr3_nt: TGTGCCAGCAGCCGGGAACTCAATGAGCAGTTCTTC
cdr3_aa: CASSRELNEQFF

v_call: TRBV10-2
d_call: .
j_call: TRBJ1-5
clone_size: few
cdr3_nt: TGCGCCAGCAGCCACCGGGGCAATCAGCCCCAGCATTTT
cdr3_aa: CASSHRGNQPQHF

v_call: TRBV7-6
d_call: .
j_call: TRBJ2-7
clone_size: .
cdr3_nt: TGTGCCAGCAGCCAGACGGCAGGTTCCCTCTCCTACGAGCAGTACTTC
cdr3_aa: CASSQTAGSLSYEQYF

v_call: TRBV7-9
d_call: .
j_call: TRBJ2-3
clone_size: .
cdr3_nt: TGTGCCAGCAGCTCCTATGGTCGCGGTTGGGAGGATACGCAGTATTTT
cdr3_aa: CASSSYGRGWEDTQYF

v_call: TRBV5-1
d_call: .
j_call: TRBJ1-1
clone_size: .
cdr3_nt: TGCGCCAGCAGCTTGGGGGGTCTTACTGAAGCTTTCTTT
cdr3_aa: CASSLGGLTEAFF

v_call: TRBV9
d_call: .
j_call: TRBJ1-4
clone_size: .
cdr3_nt: TGTGCCAGCAGCGTAGGTTCGAATGAAAAACTGTTTTTT
cdr3_aa: CASSVGSNEKLFF

v_call: TRBV4-3
d_call: TRBD2
j_call: TRBJ2-1
clone_size: once
cdr3_nt: TGCGCCAGCAGCCAAGAGTCGGTAGCGGGAGAGTCTTACAATGAGCAGTTCTTC
cdr3_aa: CASSQESVAGESYNEQFF

v_call: TRBV9
d_call: TRBD1
j_call: TRBJ2-3
clone_size: .
cdr3_nt: TGTGCCAGCAGCCAGGGGGCCGAAGATACGCAGTATTTT
cdr3_aa: CASSQGAEDTQYF

v_call: TRBV13
d_call: TRBD1
j_call: TRBJ2-7
clone_size: .
cdr3_nt: TGTGCCAGCAGCACGATCGGACAGGCCTACGAGCAGTACTTC
cdr3_aa: CASSTIGQAYEQYF

v_call: TRBV4-1
d_call: .
j_call: TRBJ2-3
clone_size: once
cdr3_nt: TGCGCCAGCAGCCAAGTAACTAGCACAGATACGCAGTATTTT
cdr3_aa: CASSQVTSTDTQYF

v_call: TRBV7-9
d_call: .
j_call: TRBJ2-7
clone_size: .
cdr3_nt: TGTGCCAGCAGCATTCACAGGGACGAGCAGTACTTC
cdr3_aa: CASSIHRDEQYF

v_call: TRBV4-2
d_call: TRBD2
j_call: TRBJ2-7
clone_size: .
cdr3_nt: TGTGCCAGCAGCCAAGATCTAGACCCGACTAGCGCCTCCTACGAGCAGTACTTC
cdr3_aa: CASSQDLDPTSASYEQYF

v_call: TRBV15
d_call: .
j_call: TRBJ2-6
clone_size: .
cdr3_nt: TGTGCCACCAGCTGGCCGGGACAAAAAGGGGGGGCCAACGTCCTGACTTTC
cdr3_aa: CATSWPGQKGGANVLTF

v_call: TRBV5-1
d_call: .
j_call: TRBJ2-6
clone_size: .
cdr3_nt: TGCGCCAGCAGCTTCGCAGGCCGGGCGGGGGCCAACGTCCTGACTTTC
cdr3_aa: CASSFAGRAGANVLTF

v_call: TRBV11-1
d_call: .
j_call: TRBJ1-1
clone_size: .
cdr3_nt: TGTGCCAGCAGCTTGGAAGAGGGAAACACTGAAGCTTTCTTT
cdr3_aa: CASSLEEGNTEAFF

v_call: TRBV19
d_call: .
j_call: TRBJ1-1
clone_size: .
cdr3_nt: TGTGCCAGTAGAATGACAGGGAACACTGAAGCTTTCTTT
cdr3_aa: CASRMTGNTEAFF

v_call: TRBV7-8
d_call: .
j_call: TRBJ2-1
clone_size: .
cdr3_nt: TGTGCCAGCAGTCCGGACAGCGAAATCTACAATGAGCAGTTCTTC
cdr3_aa: CASSPDSEIYNEQFF

v_call: TRBV18
d_call: .
j_call: TRBJ2-2
clone_size: .
cdr3_nt: TGTGCCAGCTCACCCCATCCATCCGGGGAGCTGTTTTTT
cdr3_aa: CASSPHPSGELFF

v_call: TRBV7-9
d_call: .
j_call: TRBJ1-3
clone_size: .
cdr3_nt: TGTGCCAGCAGCTTAGAACAGACCCCTGGAAACACCATATATTTT
cdr3_aa: CASSLEQTPGNTIYF

v_call: TRBV11-2
d_call: TRBD1
j_call: TRBJ1-1
clone_size: .
cdr3_nt: TGTGCCAGCAGCTTGGGGACAGGGCTCATTGGAACTTTCTTT
cdr3_aa: CASSLGTGLIGTFF